This T cell receptor (beta chain) was identified in a study of breast tumors, draining lymph nodes, adjacent tissues. Whole-study results and caveats: Data fit most tumor T cells coming from lymph node, expanding in tumor. Compared with lymph nodes, tumors were less diverse; compared with nontumor tissue, more. Luminal-like breast cancer showed significantly higher tumor–nontumor repertoire similarity than basal-like.

MiXCR, applied by TCRdb to the multiplex PCR reads, yields one record per CDR3 protein. The table has 20,000 or so distinct CDR3 sequences, over 40% seen once. This clonotype was counted a single time. Its antigen is not known. The receptor was derived from a female donor with breast cancer. Some clones in this sample may be carry-over from other donors' samples. The specimen sequenced was breast tumor tissue.

Here the CDR3 DNA reads TGCAGTGCTAAACCCCACAGCGGGGGTTCCTACGAGCAGTACTTC. Translated: CSAKPHSGGSYEQYF. This sequence joins TRBV20-1 and TRBJ2-7; 8 bases fit TRBD2. Germline values: CDR1 DFQATT, CDR2 SNEGSKA (reference sequence). Losses at the gene ends were 4 bases for V and 1 base for J; bases not matched to a gene: 9. The CDR3 is 15 amino acids.